This paragraph covers one T cell receptor (beta chain) sequence. These data originate in a study of blood T cell repertoires in COVID-19. The CDR3 loop spans 15 amino acids. The germline V gene has CDR1 SEHNR and CDR2 FQNEAQ (reference sequence). V lost 2 bases, J lost 5 bases, and 6 bases stayed unmatched. The assay was immunoSEQ multiplex PCR, and TCRdb's table has in-frame clones only and misses some. Of 65,000 to 70,000 clones listed, approximately 92% were seen once; the top ten hold over 10%. This TCR was recovered from a human donor with active COVID-19. The donor label of this sample is uncertain. The specimen was peripheral blood. The rearrangement joins TRBV7-9 to TRBJ2-5; 9 positions agree with TRBD1. The CDR3 DNA reads as TGTGCCAGCAGCTTAATAGGGACAGGGTTGGAGACCCAGTACTTC. Translated: CASSLIGTGLETQYF.